Following are 14 T cell receptor beta chains from one sample sequenced in a study of PD-L1 blockade in urothelial cancer. Profiled with immunoSEQ multiplex PCR; TCRdb holds only in-frame clones, not every one. This repertoire shows about 100,000 clones, about 89% found once; its top ten account for almost 0.95%. Source: PBMCs, taken around atezolizumab (anti-PD-L1) treatment. The source of these receptors is an elderly woman with urothelial cancer.

The chain recombines TRBV7-9 with TRBJ2-3, with D perhaps TRBD1 (6 bases). Germline assignment: CDR1 SEHNR and CDR2 FQNEAQ (reference sequence). Trimming stripped 4 bases from V and 2 bases from J, with 16 bases between. The CDR3 loop spans 16 amino acids. The CDR3: CASSSGHRGITDTQYF. The DNA for the CDR3 is TGTGCCAGCAGCTCGGGACATCGTGGGATCACAGATACGCAGTATTTT.

This clone was detected a few times. The gene calls are TRBV2 and TRBJ2-1; possible D gene TRBD1, 5 bases. The CDR3 is 14 residues long. Trimming pared 8 bases from V and 5 bases from J, leaving 16 bases between. Germline CDR1 SNHLY, CDR2 FYNNEI. CDR3 sequence (DNA): TGTGCCAGCGTCAGGGCAGCTATCAACAATGAGCAGTTCTTC. This encodes CASVRAAINNEQFF.

This chain links TRBV15 with TRBJ1-4, with TRBD1 matching 8 bases. Unmatched junction bases numbered 4, after V lost 0 bases and J lost 7 bases. From germline, CDR1 is LNHNV and CDR2 YYDKDF (reference sequence). This CDR3 spans 15 amino acids. The CDR3 DNA reads TGTGCCACCAGCAGAGAGGGACAGGTTGTTGAAAAACTGTTTTTT. Protein product: CATSREGQVVEKLFF. The full variable domain, in which reference TRBV15 and TRBJ1-4 provide the parts outside the CDR3, is DAMVIQNPRYQVTQFGKPVTLSCSQTLNHNVMYWYQQKSSQAPKLLFHYYDKDFNNEADTPDNFQSRRPNTSFCFLDIRSPGLGDTAMYLCATSREGQVVEKLFFGSGTQLSVL.

V gene TRBV7-7 combines with J gene TRBJ2-1; D uncertain. The V end was cut by 6 bases, the J end by 7 bases, with 16 bases between. In germline, CDR1 is SSHAT, CDR2 FNYEAQ (reference sequence). This CDR3 contains 14 residues. Written as DNA, the CDR3 is TGTGCCAGCAGTAAGGTCCTAGGAGAAAATGAGCAGTTCTTC. Translating gives CASSKVLGENEQFF.

V gene TRBV12-5 combines with J gene TRBJ2-2, with D maybe TRBD2 (5 bases). V was clipped by 6 bases and J by 8 bases, with 7 bases between them. The CDR3 runs to 11 residues. Germline V gene sequence: CDR1 LGHNT, CDR2 FRNRAP. DNA for the CDR3: TGTGCTAGTGGCTCGGGAGGGGAGCTGTTTTTT. Its translation: CASGSGGELFF.

This rearrangement joins TRBV19 to TRBJ1-2; 8 nucleotides agree with TRBD1. The CDR3 spans 14 residues. Germline values: CDR1 LNHDA, CDR2 SQIVND (reference sequence). Unmatched junction bases numbered 8, after V lost 4 bases and J lost 7 bases. The chain's CDR3 is CASSNIQGVGGYTF. As DNA, the CDR3 is TGTGCCAGTAGTAACATACAGGGGGTCGGTGGCTACACCTTC.

The rearrangement links TRBV19 to TRBJ1-5, with a tentative D call TRBD1 (6 bases). Looked up from germline, CDR1 is LNHDA and CDR2 is SQIVND (reference sequence). V was pared by 9 bases and J by 0 bases, with 24 bases between. This CDR3 contains 18 residues. CDR3 loop: CASRKSSDGGLSNQPQHF. The CDR3 DNA sequence: TGTGCCAGCCGAAAAAGCTCTGATGGGGGCCTTAGCAATCAGCCCCAGCATTTT.

This rearrangement joins TRBV5-4 to TRBJ2-2; tentatively, D is TRBD2 (6 bases). Germline V gene sequence: CDR1 SGHNT, CDR2 YYREEE (reference sequence). With 3 bases removed from V and 7 bases from J, the gap between germline ends came to 16 bases. The CDR3 is made up of 15 amino acids. The CDR3 here is CASSSGTSKDGELFF. CDR3 coding DNA: TGTGCCAGCAGCTCCGGGACTTCTAAGGACGGGGAGCTGTTTTTT.

This rearrangement joins TRBV5-1 to TRBJ2-3; 7 nucleotides agree with TRBD2. The trim removed 0 bases at V and 1 base at J, leaving 5 bases unmatched. Per germline, CDR1 SGHRS and CDR2 YFSETQ. The CDR3 totals 16 residues. CDR3 sequence: CASSLGASGGTDTQYF. In DNA, the CDR3 is TGCGCCAGCAGCTTGGGGGCTAGCGGAGGCACAGATACGCAGTATTTT.

This chain links TRBV2 with TRBJ2-7; tentative D call: TRBD1 (6 bases). Germline CDR1 reads SNHLY; CDR2 reads FYNNEI. The CDR3 has 14 residues. The V end lost 11 bases, the J end lost 0 bases, and 17 bases lay between the germline ends. CDR3 residues: CAGTRGTSSYEQYF. The CDR3 nucleotides read TGTGCCGGCACCAGGGGTACAAGCTCCTACGAGCAGTACTTC.

The rearrangement links TRBV11-2 to TRBJ2-1; 7 bases fit TRBD2. The CDR3 contains 15 residues. V lost 3 bases and J lost 7; bases outside the gene matches: 9. In germline, CDR1 is SGHAT, CDR2 FQNNGV. DNA of the CDR3: TGTGCCAGCAGCTTGTGGGGAGGGCCGCGGAATGAGCAGTTCTTC. It encodes CASSLWGGPRNEQFF.

In this sample, this clone turned up a few times. This chain connects TRBV11-2 to TRBJ2-3, with D possibly being TRBD1 (6 bases). The CDR3 has 15 amino acids. Trimming cost V 3 bases and J 5 bases, with 15 bases left between them. Germline V CDR1 and CDR2: SGHAT, FQNNGV. As DNA, the CDR3 is TGTGCCAGCAGCTTCCAAGGTGGGGGCGGAGATACGCAGTATTTT. The encoded protein is CASSFQGGGGDTQYF.

The CDR3, as DNA: TGTGCCAGCAGCGTCCTTACCGGGACAGGGGAGACTGAAGCTTTCTTT. Its translation: CASSVLTGTGETEAFF. This chain joins TRBV9 and TRBJ1-1; 10 bases line up with TRBD1. The germline CDR1 and CDR2 sequences are SGDLS and YYNGEE. CDR3 length: 16 residues. V lost 2 bases, J lost 5 bases, and 9 bases stayed unmatched.

The chain employs TRBV30 and TRBJ2-1; D gene ambiguous. Trimming stripped 0 bases from V and 5 bases from J, with 8 bases between. CDR1 is GTSNPN, CDR2 SVGIG, per germline (reference sequence). The CDR3 covers 13 residues. The CDR3 protein is CAWSVGEDNEQFF. CDR3 DNA sequence: TGTGCCTGGAGTGTAGGCGAGGACAATGAGCAGTTCTTC.